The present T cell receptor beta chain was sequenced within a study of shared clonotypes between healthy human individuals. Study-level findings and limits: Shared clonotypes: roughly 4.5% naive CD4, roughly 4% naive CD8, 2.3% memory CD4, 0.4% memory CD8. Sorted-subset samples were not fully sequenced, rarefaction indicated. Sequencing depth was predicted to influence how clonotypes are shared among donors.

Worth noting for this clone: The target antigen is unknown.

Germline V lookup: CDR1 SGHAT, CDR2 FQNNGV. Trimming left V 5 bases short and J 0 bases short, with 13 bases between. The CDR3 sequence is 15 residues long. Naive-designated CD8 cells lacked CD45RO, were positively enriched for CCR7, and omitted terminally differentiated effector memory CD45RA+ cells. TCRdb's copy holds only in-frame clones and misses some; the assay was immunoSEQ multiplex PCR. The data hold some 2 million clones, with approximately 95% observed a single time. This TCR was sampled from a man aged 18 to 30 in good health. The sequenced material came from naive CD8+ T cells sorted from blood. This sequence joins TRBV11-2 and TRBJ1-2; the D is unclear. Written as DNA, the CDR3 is TGTGCCAGCAGCCCGTGGTTGCTATCTAACTATGGCTACACCTTC. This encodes CASSPWLLSNYGYTF.